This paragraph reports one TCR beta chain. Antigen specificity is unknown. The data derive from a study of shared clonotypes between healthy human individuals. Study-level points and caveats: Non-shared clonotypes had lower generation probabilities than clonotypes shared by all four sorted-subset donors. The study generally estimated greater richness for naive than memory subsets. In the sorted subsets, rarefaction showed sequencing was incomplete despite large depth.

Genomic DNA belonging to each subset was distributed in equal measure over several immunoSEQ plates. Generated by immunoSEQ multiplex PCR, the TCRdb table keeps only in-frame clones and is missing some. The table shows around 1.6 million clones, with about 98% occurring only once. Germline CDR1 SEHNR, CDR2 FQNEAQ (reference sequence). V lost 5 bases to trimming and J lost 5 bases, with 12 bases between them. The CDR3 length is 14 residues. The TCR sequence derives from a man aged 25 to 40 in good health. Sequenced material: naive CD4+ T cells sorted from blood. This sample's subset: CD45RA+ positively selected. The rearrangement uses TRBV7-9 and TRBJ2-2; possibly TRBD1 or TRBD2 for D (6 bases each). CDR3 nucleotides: TGTGCCAGCAGCGCCCGGGGGCCTACCGGGGAGCTGTTTTTT. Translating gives CASSARGPTGELFF.